This T cell receptor (beta chain) was profiled in a study of CXCR3-negative and CXCR3-positive naive CD8 T cells. The CDR3 totals 14 residues. Germline V gives CDR1 SQVTM, CDR2 ANQGSEA. The libraries of TRB cDNA were constructed through 5' RACE using UMI labels. From the 5' RACE reads, TCRdb lists one entry per CDR3 protein and no DNA. This sample's clone table lists 100,000 or so distinct CDR3 sequences. The sample comprised naive CXCR3- CD8+ T cells from blood. As to subset: CD45RO-CCR7+CD27+CD95- naive CD8+ T cells lacking CXCR3 (TNR3-). The rearrangement links TRBV29-1 to TRBJ1-5; the TCRdb call, TRBD1, lacks DNA for checking. The sequence was collected from a human donor in good health. Some clones in this sample may be carry-over from other donors' samples. Here the CDR3 reads CSFCRGPGNQPQHF.